The rows below give T cell receptor beta chains drawn from one sample of a study of control samples from healthy donors and cancer patients. Assay used: immunoSEQ multiplex PCR; TCRdb lists only in-frame clones, some missing. The sample consists of about 94,000 clones, 75% to 95% of them appearing once. Source material: blood. The origin of the receptors is a woman aged 18-29 years in good health. Each CDR3 is given with its conserved first and last residue. A D gene is named only where the DNA matches it firmly. Only some rows state a clone size, as once, few, many or a class for expanded clones.

>TRBV7-9|NA|TRBJ2-7|TRBD2
CASSLASGGIYEQYF
TGTGCCAGCAGCTTAGCTAGCGGGGGGATCTACGAGCAGTACTTC
>TRBV11-1|NA|TRBJ1-1|NA
CASSRIVSTEAFF
TGTGCCAGCAGTCGTATTGTGAGCACTGAAGCTTTCTTT
>TRBV9|NA|TRBJ1-2|TRBD1
CASSARDRDGYTF
TGTGCCAGCAGCGCCCGGGACAGGGATGGCTACACCTTC
>TRBV5-1|NA|TRBJ2-3|TRBD2
CASSLERGDTDTQYF
TGCGCCAGCAGCTTGGAGCGGGGGGACACAGATACGCAGTATTTT
>TRBV27|NA|TRBJ2-1|NA
CASSFGGDEQFF
TGTGCCAGCAGTTTCGGGGGCGATGAGCAGTTCTTC
>TRBV11-2|NA|TRBJ1-3|NA
CASSLAVRSSGNTIYF
TGTGCCAGCAGCTTAGCAGTCAGGAGCTCTGGAAACACCATATATTTT
>TRBV6-6|NA|TRBJ2-6|NA
CASSLPLSGANVLTF
TGTGCCAGCAGCCTCCCTCTCTCTGGGGCCAACGTCCTGACTTTC
>TRBV5-8|NA|TRBJ1-5|TRBD1
CASSADRGLDPAQHF
TGTGCCAGCAGCGCCGACAGGGGGCTAGACCCAGCCCAGCATTTT
>TRBV6-6|NA|TRBJ1-3|NA
CASSYSGTSLNTIYF
TGTGCCAGCAGTTACTCGGGGACCTCCTTGAACACCATATATTTT
>TRBV11-1|NA|TRBJ2-1|NA
CASSLGQDNEQFF
TGTGCCAGCAGCTTAGGACAGGACAATGAGCAGTTCTTC
>TRBV21-1|few|TRBJ2-1|NA
CASRRKAGALEQFF
TGTGCCAGCAGACGGAAGGCGGGGGCATTGGAGCAGTTCTTC
>TRBV7-3|once|TRBJ2-6|NA
CASSLISGANVLTF
TGTGCCAGCAGCTTAATCTCTGGGGCCAACGTCCTGACTTTC
>TRBV6-5|NA|TRBJ1-1|NA
CASSYSQGPMNTEAFF
TGTGCCAGCAGTTACTCCCAAGGCCCCATGAACACTGAAGCTTTCTTT
>TRBV5-1|NA|TRBJ2-3|NA
CASSRTGGTDTQYF
TGCGCCAGCAGTAGAACCGGGGGCACAGATACGCAGTATTTT
>TRBV27|NA|TRBJ1-1|NA
CASSINNEAFF
TGTGCCAGCAGTATAAACAATGAAGCTTTCTTT
>TRBV5-4|NA|TRBJ2-5|TRBD2
CASSPREEETQYF
TGTGCCAGCAGCCCCCGGGAGGAAGAGACCCAGTACTTC
>TRBV11-3|few|TRBJ2-1|NA
CASSLRGGGYNEQFF
TGTGCCAGCAGCTTGAGGGGTGGGGGATACAATGAGCAGTTCTTC
>TRBV19|NA|TRBJ1-2|NA
CASSIGGPYGYTF
TGTGCCAGTAGTATAGGGGGGCCTTATGGCTACACCTTC
>TRBV2|NA|TRBJ1-5|NA
CASSPGQHSNQPQHF
TGTGCCAGCAGTCCCGGACAGCATAGCAATCAGCCCCAGCATTTT
>TRBV24-1|NA|TRBJ1-1|NA
CATSFQGGTEAFF
TGTGCCACCAGTTTCCAGGGCGGCACTGAAGCTTTCTTT
>TRBV9|NA|TRBJ2-1|NA
CASSVSPLGDEQFF
TGTGCCAGCAGCGTAAGCCCACTCGGGGATGAGCAGTTCTTC
>TRBV6-6|few|TRBJ1-6|NA
CASSYSSSGLNSPLHF
TGTGCCAGCAGTTACTCGTCTTCAGGTCTTAATTCACCCCTCCACTTT
>TRBV5-6|NA|TRBJ2-2|TRBD2
CASSTPLSGGAIRTGELFF
TGTGCCAGCAGCACCCCCTTGAGCGGGGGGGCCATTCGGACCGGGGAGCTGTTTTTT
>TRBV7-9|NA|TRBJ1-1|NA
CASTSSGWNTEAFF
TGTGCCAGCACGTCGTCGGGGTGGAACACTGAAGCTTTCTTT
>TRBV27|NA|TRBJ2-7|NA
CASSLEWDTSYEQYF
TGTGCCAGCAGTTTAGAGTGGGACACCTCCTACGAGCAGTACTTC
>TRBV29-1|once|TRBJ1-2|TRBD1
CSVPPFGQGSYGYTF
TGCAGCGTCCCCCCGTTCGGACAGGGGTCATATGGCTACACCTTC
>TRBV12-3/TRBV12-4|NA|TRBJ2-7|TRBD2
CASSLRGGVEYF
TGTGCCAGCAGTTTACGCGGGGGGGTAGAATACTTC
>TRBV5-5|NA|TRBJ2-3|NA
CASSLDRSTDTQYF
TGTGCCAGCAGCCTAGACAGGTCCACAGATACGCAGTATTTT
>TRBV19|NA|TRBJ1-4|NA
CASSRQEGEKLFF
TGTGCCAGTAGCCGGCAGGAGGGAGAAAAACTGTTTTTT
>TRBV6-5|NA|TRBJ2-7|NA
CASSYSSVREQYF
TGTGCCAGCAGTTACTCGAGTGTACGGGAGCAGTACTTC
>TRBV5-5|NA|TRBJ1-4|NA
CASRPEGGVGEKLFF
TGTGCCAGCAGGCCGGAGGGAGGGGTTGGGGAAAAACTGTTTTTT
>TRBV2|NA|TRBJ2-7|NA
CASSEEWGSYWYF
TGTGCCAGCAGTGAAGAGTGGGGCTCGTACTGGTACTTC
>TRBV11-2|few|TRBJ2-7|TRBD2
CASSPGAGGLIYEQYF
TGTGCCAGCAGCCCCGGCGCGGGGGGACTTATCTACGAGCAGTACTTC
>TRBV6-6|once|TRBJ2-7|NA
CASRFAHEQYF
TGTGCCAGCAGATTCGCCCACGAGCAGTACTTC
>TRBV20-1|once|TRBJ1-3|TRBD1
CSASQDRVETIYF
TGCAGTGCTAGTCAAGACAGGGTAGAGACCATATATTTT
>TRBV5-8|NA|TRBJ1-5|TRBD1
CASSLTGGFNQPQHF
TGTGCCAGCAGCCTTACAGGGGGGTTCAATCAGCCCCAGCATTTT
>TRBV4-1|NA|TRBJ2-1|TRBD1
CASSQLQGAITYNEQFF
TGCGCCAGCAGCCAACTGCAGGGGGCTATAACCTACAATGAGCAGTTCTTC
>TRBV15|NA|TRBJ1-2|NA
CATSSPQAPRGGYTF
TGTGCCACCAGCAGCCCACAGGCCCCCCGCGGGGGCTACACCTTC
>TRBV5-1|NA|TRBJ2-3|NA
CASSDEGGRTDTQYF
TGCGCCAGCAGCGATGAGGGGGGACGCACAGATACGCAGTATTTT
>TRBV19|NA|TRBJ1-5|NA
CASSIWGNQPQHF
TGTGCCAGTAGTATTTGGGGCAATCAGCCCCAGCATTTT
>TRBV5-1|NA|TRBJ2-5|TRBD1
CASTSPEGAGETQYF
TGCGCCAGCACCAGCCCCGAGGGGGCCGGAGAGACCCAGTACTTC
>TRBV7-2|NA|TRBJ2-5|NA
CASSPLSAGETQYF
TGTGCCAGCAGCCCGCTTTCCGCGGGGGAGACCCAGTACTTC
>TRBV2|NA|TRBJ1-5|NA
CASSRDIQPQHF
TGTGCCAGCAGCCGGGACATCCAGCCCCAGCATTTT
>TRBV5-4|NA|TRBJ2-6|NA
CASSQQDGANVLTF
TGTGCCAGCAGCCAACAGGATGGGGCCAACGTCCTGACTTTC
>TRBV7-9|NA|TRBJ2-3|TRBD2
CASSSSGGFTDTQYF
TGTGCCAGCAGCTCTAGCGGGGGTTTCACAGATACGCAGTATTTT
>TRBV25-1|NA|TRBJ2-3|TRBD2
CASRRAGSTDTQYF
TGTGCCAGCAGGAGAGCGGGGTCGACAGATACGCAGTATTTT
>TRBV9|NA|TRBJ2-7|NA
CASSVGTPTSYEQYF
TGTGCCAGCAGCGTAGGGACTCCTACGAGCTACGAGCAGTACTTC
>TRBV18|NA|TRBJ1-1|NA
CASSNSSMDTEAFF
TGTGCCAGCTCAAATAGTTCAATGGACACTGAAGCTTTCTTT
>TRBV5-6|NA|TRBJ1-2|NA
CASSLSRDYGYTF
TGTGCCAGCAGCTTGTCCAGGGACTATGGCTACACCTTC
>TRBV5-6|NA|TRBJ2-7|NA
CASSLRAASYEQYF
TGTGCCAGCAGCCTGCGGGCGGCCTCCTACGAGCAGTACTTC
>TRBV5-1|NA|TRBJ2-6|NA
CASSLSAGANVLTF
TGCGCCAGCAGCTTGAGCGCTGGGGCCAACGTCCTGACTTTC
>TRBV11-3|NA|TRBJ2-1|NA
CASSLGGLSYNEQFF
TGTGCCAGCAGCTTAGGGGGGCTCTCCTACAATGAGCAGTTCTTC
>TRBV27|once|TRBJ1-1|TRBD1
CASSQTLTGVTEAFF
TGTGCCAGCAGCCAGACGCTAACAGGGGTGACTGAAGCTTTCTTT
>TRBV10-3|NA|TRBJ2-3|TRBD1
CAISEPGQGRSTDTQYF
TGTGCCATCAGTGAGCCCGGACAGGGGAGAAGCACAGATACGCAGTATTTT
>TRBV21-1|NA|TRBJ2-7|NA
CASSTRRGIAYEQYF
TGTGCCAGCAGCACCCGTCGGGGGATTGCCTACGAGCAGTACTTC
>TRBV1|NA|TRBJ1-1|NA
CTSSERLYTEAFF
TGCACCAGCAGCGAACGGCTGTACACTGAAGCTTTCTTT
>TRBV3-1/TRBV3-2|NA|TRBJ1-6|NA
CASSQEWNSPLHF
TGTGCCAGCAGCCAAGAGTGGAATTCACCCCTCCACTTT
>TRBV5-1|NA|TRBJ1-4|NA
CASSLLGGEEKLFF
TGCGCCAGCAGCCTCCTGGGGGGGGAAGAAAAACTGTTTTTT
>TRBV9|NA|TRBJ1-5|NA
CASSVEGGVQPQHF
TGTGCCAGCAGCGTAGAAGGTGGGGTTCAGCCCCAGCATTTT
>TRBV2|NA|TRBJ2-2|TRBD1
CASSGDRAGTGELFF
TGTGCCAGCAGTGGGGACAGGGCGGGCACCGGGGAGCTGTTTTTT